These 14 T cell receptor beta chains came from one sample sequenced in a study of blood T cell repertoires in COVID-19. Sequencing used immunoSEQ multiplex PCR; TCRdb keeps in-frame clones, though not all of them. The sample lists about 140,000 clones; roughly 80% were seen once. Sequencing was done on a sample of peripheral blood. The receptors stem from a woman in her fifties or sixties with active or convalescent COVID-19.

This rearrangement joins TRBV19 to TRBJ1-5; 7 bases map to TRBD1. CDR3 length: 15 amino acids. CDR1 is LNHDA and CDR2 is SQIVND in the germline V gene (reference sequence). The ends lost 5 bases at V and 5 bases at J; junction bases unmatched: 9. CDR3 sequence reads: CASSSTGQADQPQHF. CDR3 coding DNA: TGTGCCAGTAGTTCGACCGGACAGGCGGATCAGCCCCAGCATTTT.

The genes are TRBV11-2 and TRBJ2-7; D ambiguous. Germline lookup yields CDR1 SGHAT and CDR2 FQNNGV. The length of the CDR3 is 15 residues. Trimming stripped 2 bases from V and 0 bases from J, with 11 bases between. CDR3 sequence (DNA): TGTGCCAGCAGCTTAAGCCACTCAAGCTCCTACGAGCAGTACTTC. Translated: CASSLSHSSSYEQYF.

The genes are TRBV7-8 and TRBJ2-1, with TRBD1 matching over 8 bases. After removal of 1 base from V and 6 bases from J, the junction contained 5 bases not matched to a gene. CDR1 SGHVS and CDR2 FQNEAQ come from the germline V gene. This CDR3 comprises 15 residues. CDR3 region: CASSLGTGPSNEQFF. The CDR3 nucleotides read TGTGCCAGCAGCTTAGGGACAGGGCCAAGCAATGAGCAGTTCTTC.

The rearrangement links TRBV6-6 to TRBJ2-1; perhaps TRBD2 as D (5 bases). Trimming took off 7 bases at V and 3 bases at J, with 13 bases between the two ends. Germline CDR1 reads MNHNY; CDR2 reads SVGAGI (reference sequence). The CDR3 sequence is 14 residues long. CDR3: CASTPTGNYNEQFF. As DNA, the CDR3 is TGTGCCAGCACCCCAACGGGGAACTACAATGAGCAGTTCTTC.

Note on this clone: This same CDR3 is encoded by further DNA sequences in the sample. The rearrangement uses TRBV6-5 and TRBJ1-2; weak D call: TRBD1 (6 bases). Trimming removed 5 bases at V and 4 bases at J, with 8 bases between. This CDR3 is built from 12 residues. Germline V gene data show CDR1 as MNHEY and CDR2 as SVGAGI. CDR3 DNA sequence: TGTGCCAGCAGTCCGGACAGCTATGGCTACACCTTC. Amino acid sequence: CASSPDSYGYTF.

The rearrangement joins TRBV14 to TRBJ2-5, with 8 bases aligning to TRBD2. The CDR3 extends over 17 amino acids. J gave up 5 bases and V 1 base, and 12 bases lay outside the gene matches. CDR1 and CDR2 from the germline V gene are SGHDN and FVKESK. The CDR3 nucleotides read TGTGCCAGCAGCCAAGCGTCCCAACTAGCGGCGGGGGAGACCCAGTACTTC. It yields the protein CASSQASQLAAGETQYF.

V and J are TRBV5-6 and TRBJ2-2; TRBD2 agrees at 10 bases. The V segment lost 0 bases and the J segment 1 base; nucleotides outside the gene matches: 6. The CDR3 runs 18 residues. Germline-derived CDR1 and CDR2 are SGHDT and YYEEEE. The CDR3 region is CASSLVWTSGMNTGELFF. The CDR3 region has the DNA TGTGCCAGCAGCTTGGTTTGGACTAGCGGTATGAACACCGGGGAGCTGTTTTTT.

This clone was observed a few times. In DNA form, the CDR3 reads TGTGCCAGCATTGGCGGGTCGGGCCATGGCTACACCTTC. Its translation: CASIGGSGHGYTF. The chain carries TRBV28 and TRBJ1-2; D is unresolved. The CDR3 runs to 13 residues. The germline V gene encodes CDR1 MDHEN and CDR2 SYDVKM. V was cut by 7 bases and J by 6 bases, with 15 bases left in between.

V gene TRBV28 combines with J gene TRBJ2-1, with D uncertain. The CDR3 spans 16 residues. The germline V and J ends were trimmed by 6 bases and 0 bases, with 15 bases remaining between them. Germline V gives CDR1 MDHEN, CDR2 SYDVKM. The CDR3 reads CASSSLGQSSYNEQFF. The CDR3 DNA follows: TGTGCCAGCAGCTCGCTGGGCCAGAGCTCCTACAATGAGCAGTTCTTC.

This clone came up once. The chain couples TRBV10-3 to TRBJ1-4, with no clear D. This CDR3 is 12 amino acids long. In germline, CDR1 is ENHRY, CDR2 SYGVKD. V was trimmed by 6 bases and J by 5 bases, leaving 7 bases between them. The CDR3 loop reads CAISQANEKLFF. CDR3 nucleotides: TGTGCCATCAGCCAGGCCAATGAAAAACTGTTTTTT.

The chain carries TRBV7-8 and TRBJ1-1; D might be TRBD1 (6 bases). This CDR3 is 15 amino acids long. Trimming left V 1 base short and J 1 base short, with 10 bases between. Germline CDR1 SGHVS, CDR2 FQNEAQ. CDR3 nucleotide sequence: TGTGCCAGCAGCTTAGTCCGGGACAAGAACACTGAAGCTTTCTTT. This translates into CASSLVRDKNTEAFF.

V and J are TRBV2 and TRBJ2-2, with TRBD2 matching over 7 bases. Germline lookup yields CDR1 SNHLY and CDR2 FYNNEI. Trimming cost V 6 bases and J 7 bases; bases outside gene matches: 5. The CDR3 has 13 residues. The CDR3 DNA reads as TGTGCCAGCAGGTTCAGCGGGAACGGGGAGCTGTTTTTT. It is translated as CASRFSGNGELFF.

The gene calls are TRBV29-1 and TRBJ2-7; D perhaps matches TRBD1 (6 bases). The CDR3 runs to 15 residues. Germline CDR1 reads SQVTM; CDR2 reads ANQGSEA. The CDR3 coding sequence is TGCATCTTGGTGCTTAGACAGGTAGCTAACATCAAGCAGTACTTC. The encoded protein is CILVLRQVANIKQYF.

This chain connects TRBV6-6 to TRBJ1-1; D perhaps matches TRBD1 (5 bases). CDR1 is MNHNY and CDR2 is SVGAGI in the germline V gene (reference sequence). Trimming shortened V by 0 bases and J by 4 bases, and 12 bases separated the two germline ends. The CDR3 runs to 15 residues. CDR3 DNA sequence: TGTGCCAGCAGTTACTCTAAAGGAGGGGCCACTGAAGCTTTCTTT. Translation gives CASSYSKGGATEAFF.